This passage covers 28 T cell receptor beta chains from one sample sequenced in a study of blood T cell repertoires in COVID-19. The repertoire was sequenced with immunoSEQ multiplex PCR; TCRdb's copy has only in-frame clones and lacks some. Counted here are 110,000 to 150,000 clones, around 80% occurring once; the ten biggest clones make up less than 5.5%. The sample comprised peripheral blood. The receptors shown here come from a man aged 55 to 70 with acute or convalescent COVID-19.

The CDR3 DNA reads as TGTGCCAGTAGTAGCCTGACAGGGGAGGAGACCCAGTACTTC. It is translated as CASSSLTGEETQYF. V and J are TRBV19 and TRBJ2-5, with 8 nucleotides matching TRBD1. Germline-derived CDR1 and CDR2 are LNHDA and SQIVND (reference sequence). The CDR3 length is 14 residues. The ends lost 4 bases at V and 5 bases at J; junction bases unmatched: 6.

Only one count was recorded for this clone. The chain combines TRBV7-2 with TRBJ2-7, with D possibly matching TRBD2 (5 bases). Germline loops: CDR1 SGHTA, CDR2 FQGNSA. The CDR3 covers 14 residues. With 0 bases removed from V and 2 bases from J, the gap between germline ends came to 8 bases. The CDR3 is CASSLASATYEQYF. The CDR3, as DNA: TGTGCCAGCAGCTTAGCTAGCGCAACCTACGAGCAGTACTTC.

The chain links TRBV25-1 to TRBJ2-6; D not resolved. Trimming removed 5 bases at V and 0 bases at J, with 5 bases between. The CDR3 length is 14 residues. Germline-derived CDR1 and CDR2 are MGHDK and SYGVNS. This CDR3 is CASSRASGANVLTF. For the CDR3, the DNA is TGTGCCAGCAGTCGAGCCTCTGGGGCCAACGTCCTGACTTTC.

This chain links TRBV7-3 with TRBJ1-6; D is perhaps TRBD1 (6 bases). Between the trimmed V and J ends, which lost 5 bases and 6 bases, there was a span of 11 bases. This CDR3 region has 14 residues. CDR1 is SGHTA and CDR2 is FQGTGA in the germline V gene. The CDR3 protein is CASSKGGVNSPLHF. The CDR3 DNA follows: TGTGCCAGCAGCAAAGGGGGGGTTAATTCACCCCTCCACTTT.

This rearrangement joins TRBV5-1 to TRBJ1-1, with a tentative D call TRBD1 (5 bases). V was clipped by 4 bases and J by 4 bases, with 11 bases between them. The CDR3 extends over 13 amino acids. The germline gives CDR1 SGHRS, CDR2 YFSETQ. The CDR3 DNA sequence: TGCGCCAGCAGCACCACTCAGGGCACTGAAGCTTTCTTT. This sequence encodes CASSTTQGTEAFF.

This chain uses TRBV7-2 with TRBJ2-1; D might be TRBD1 (5 bases). Germline values: CDR1 SGHTA, CDR2 FQGNSA. V lost 5 bases and J lost 1, with 9 bases in between. CDR3 length: 14 amino acids. The CDR3 DNA is TGTGCCAGCAGCACAGGCCAGTCCTACAATGAGCAGTTCTTC. It encodes CASSTGQSYNEQFF.

The chain uses TRBV7-9 and TRBJ1-6; D not certain. Germline loops: CDR1 SEHNR, CDR2 FQNEAQ (reference sequence). The V gene lost 5 bases and the J gene lost 8 bases, with 13 bases spanning the gap. The CDR3 covers 14 residues. In DNA, the CDR3 is TGTGCCAGCAGCCAAGGTTCTCAGGATTCACCCCTCCACTTT. Translated: CASSQGSQDSPLHF.

This rearrangement joins TRBV24-1 to TRBJ2-1, with 8 bases that match TRBD2. The CDR3 consists of 16 residues. Germline-derived CDR1 and CDR2 are KGHDR and SFDVKD. Trimming removed 1 base from V and 8 bases from J; junction bases left unmatched: 9. As DNA, the CDR3 is TGTGCCACCAGTGATTTCCTAGCGGGCACAGGAGATGAGCAGTTCTTC. Translating it yields CATSDFLAGTGDEQFF.

CDR3 loop: CASTSQSQYGYTF. CDR3 sequence (DNA): TGTGCCAGCACCTCCCAGTCACAGTATGGCTACACCTTC. This chain uses TRBV6-5 with TRBJ1-2; no reliable D call. CDR1 is MNHEY, CDR2 SVGAGI, per germline. The CDR3 length is 13 residues. With 7 bases removed from V and 5 bases from J, the gap between germline ends came to 14 bases.

This clone was seen more than once but under ten times. The chain is built from TRBV19 and TRBJ2-6; tentatively, D is TRBD1 (6 bases). V lost 5 bases, J lost 0 bases, and 14 bases lay in between. The length of the CDR3 is 17 residues. Germline CDR1 LNHDA, CDR2 SQIVND (reference sequence). CDR3 sequence reads: CASSLRTDPSGANVLTF. In nucleotides, the CDR3 is TGTGCCAGTAGTCTTCGGACAGATCCCTCTGGGGCCAACGTCCTGACTTTC.

This chain uses TRBV25-1 with TRBJ2-7, with 7 bases that match TRBD1. The CDR3 sequence is 14 residues long. Germline CDR1 and CDR2: MGHDK and SYGVNS. The junction had 8 bases not matched to a gene; V was cut back by 5 bases and J by 4 bases. The CDR3 sequence: CASSLPGQRYEQYF. The CDR3, as DNA: TGTGCCAGCAGTCTCCCGGGACAGCGTTACGAGCAGTACTTC.

J is TRBJ2-2 and V is TRBV21-1; TRBD2 is the table's D call and was not checked against the DNA. TRBV21-1 is flagged as a pseudogene. CDR3 length: 16 amino acids. CDR3 nucleotides: TGTGCCAGCAGCAACATTAGCGGGATGAACACCGGGGAGCTGTTTTTT. Translation: CASSNISGMNTGELFF.

This chain joins TRBV12-3 or TRBV12-4 and TRBJ2-7; perhaps TRBD2 as D (5 bases). V lost 3 bases, J lost 6 bases, and 9 bases lay in between. This CDR3 has 12 amino acids. The CDR3 loop is CASSFSGSEQYF. CDR3 sequence (DNA): TGTGCCAGCAGTTTCTCGGGGTCCGAGCAGTACTTC.

The chain links TRBV11-2 to TRBJ2-7, with 9 positions matching TRBD1. The CDR3 is made up of 14 amino acids. Germline CDR1 reads SGHAT; CDR2 reads FQNNGV. V was clipped by 5 bases and J by 2 bases; unmatched bases: 4. The CDR3 is CASSPRQGAYEQYF. DNA of the CDR3: TGTGCCAGCAGCCCACGACAGGGGGCCTACGAGCAGTACTTC.

The V call is TRBV7-9, the J call TRBJ2-6; 8 bases match TRBD1. The germline V gene has CDR1 SEHNR and CDR2 FQNEAQ (reference sequence). Losses at the gene ends were 3 bases for V and 4 bases for J; bases not matched to a gene: 2. The CDR3 extends over 15 amino acids. CDR3 amino acids: CASSFSGGGANVLTF. For the CDR3, the DNA is TGTGCCAGCAGCTTTTCAGGGGGCGGGGCCAACGTCCTGACTTTC.

The chain couples TRBV6-4 to TRBJ2-3, with 10 bases identical to TRBD2. Losses at the gene ends were 6 bases for V and 2 bases for J; bases not matched to a gene: 2. Germline loops: CDR1 MRHNA, CDR2 SNTAGT. The CDR3 contains 14 residues. In DNA, the CDR3 is TGTGCCAGCAGGGGGACTAGCGACACAGATACGCAGTATTTT. Encoded protein: CASRGTSDTDTQYF.

V gene TRBV11-1 combines with J gene TRBJ2-1; TRBD1 aligns across 8 bases. With V trimmed by 5 bases and J by 4 bases, 4 bases remained unmatched. The CDR3 extends over 14 amino acids. The V gene's germline CDR1 is SGHAT and CDR2 FQDESV (reference sequence). The DNA for the CDR3 is TGTGCCAGCAGCAGACGGACAGGGTACAATGAGCAGTTCTTC. Its translation: CASSRRTGYNEQFF.

The chain's CDR3 is CASSLHRGQGYEQYF. For the CDR3, the DNA is TGTGCCAGCAGTTTACACAGGGGGCAAGGCTACGAGCAGTACTTC. This chain uses TRBV27 with TRBJ2-7; 9 bases agree with TRBD1. In germline, CDR1 is MNHEY, CDR2 SMNVEV (reference sequence). The CDR3 spans 15 residues. V trimming: 2 bases; J trimming: 3 bases; junction bases outside the gene matches: 5.

This sequence joins TRBV28 and TRBJ1-1, with D perhaps matching TRBD1 (5 bases). V gave up 5 bases and J gave up 0 bases, with 19 bases separating them. Germline-derived CDR1 and CDR2 are MDHEN and SYDVKM. This CDR3 comprises 17 residues. CDR3 nucleotides: TGTGCCAGCAGTCCCTTAGGGCAGGGCCGAATGAACACTGAAGCTTTCTTT. Translating it yields CASSPLGQGRMNTEAFF.

This chain links TRBV10-1 with TRBJ2-7, with D unclear. Germline values: CDR1 WNHNN, CDR2 SYGVQD (reference sequence). The CDR3 is 14 amino acids. The ends were cut back, 0 bases at V and 3 bases at J, with 9 bases in the middle. CDR3 loop: CASSESWQNYEQYF. The CDR3 DNA sequence: TGCGCCAGCAGTGAGTCGTGGCAGAACTACGAGCAGTACTTC.

About this clone itself: This specimen includes other DNA sequences encoding the same CDR3. V gene TRBV30 combines with J gene TRBJ2-7; D gene unclear. In germline, CDR1 is GTSNPN, CDR2 SVGIG (reference sequence). V lost 4 bases, J lost 1 base, and 5 bases lay in between. There are 11 residues in the CDR3. CDR3 nucleotides: TGTGCCTGGACCAGGTCCTACGAGCAGTACTTC. Amino acid sequence: CAWTRSYEQYF.

The rearrangement joins TRBV20-1 to TRBJ1-5, with 8 positions matching TRBD1. Germline values: CDR1 DFQATT, CDR2 SNEGSKA (reference sequence). CDR3 size: 13 residues. V dropped 3 bases and J dropped 5; count of bases not matched to a gene: 3. The CDR3, as DNA: TGCAGTGCTAGTCCAGGGGGCGATCAGCCCCAGCATTTT. This translates into CSASPGGDQPQHF.

The genes are TRBV12-3 or TRBV12-4 and TRBJ1-1; 7 bases are shared with TRBD1. The CDR3 extends over 13 amino acids. After removal of 5 bases from V and 1 base from J, the junction contained 1 base not matched to a gene. This chain's CDR3 is CASSRDRNTEAFF. In nucleotides, the CDR3 is TGTGCCAGCAGTCGGGACAGGAACACTGAAGCTTTCTTT.

Only a few counts were recorded for this clone. V gene TRBV6-5 combines with J gene TRBJ1-1, with D possibly TRBD1 on 6 matching bases. This CDR3 contains 15 residues. V was shortened by 1 base and J by 1 base, with 10 bases between the two germline ends. Germline loops: CDR1 MNHEY, CDR2 SVGAGI. In nucleotides, the CDR3 is TGTGCCAGCAGTTACTGGACGGGACAGAACACTGAAGCTTTCTTT. This translates into CASSYWTGQNTEAFF.

J is TRBJ1-2 and V is TRBV9, with unresolved D. The V gene lost 4 bases and the J gene lost 8 bases, with 9 bases spanning the gap. Germline V gene data show CDR1 as SGDLS and CDR2 as YYNGEE. This CDR3 has 11 residues. The CDR3 nucleotides read TGTGCCAGCAGCCGCCAGGCCGGCTACACCTTC. This sequence encodes CASSRQAGYTF. The whole variable domain, filled in from reference TRBV9 and TRBJ1-2, reads DSGVTQTPKHLITATGQRVTLRCSPRSGDLSVYWYQQSLDQGLQFLIQYYNGEERAKGNILERFSAQQFPDLHSELNLSSLELGDSALYFCASSRQAGYTFGSGTRLTVV.

This sequence joins TRBV4-1 and TRBJ2-7, with 9 nucleotides matching TRBD2. Per germline, CDR1 MGHRA and CDR2 YSYEKL. The CDR3 is made up of 14 amino acids. V gave up 4 bases and J gave up 2 bases; unmatched junction bases: 3. The CDR3 bases are TGCGCCAGCAGCCCTAGCGGGATTACCTACGAGCAGTACTTC. This codes for CASSPSGITYEQYF.

The chain uses TRBV4-1 and TRBJ2-7; a weak D match, TRBD2 (6 bases). The CDR3 is 18 amino acids. CDR1 is MGHRA and CDR2 is YSYEKL in the germline V gene. Trimming took 0 bases from V and 3 from J, leaving 21 bases between them. The CDR3 DNA reads as TGCGCCAGCAGCCAAGATGGGACCCGGGGGACCGTGAACTACGAGCAGTACTTC. Amino acid sequence: CASSQDGTRGTVNYEQYF.

This chain links TRBV7-9 with TRBJ2-7; D is unclear. This CDR3 comprises 14 residues. Germline V CDR1 and CDR2: SEHNR, FQNEAQ (reference sequence). Trimming left V 1 base short and J 2 bases short, with 9 bases between. The DNA of the CDR3 is TGTGCCAGCAGCTTAGACCCGCACACCTACGAGCAGTACTTC. As protein: CASSLDPHTYEQYF.